Listed here are 30 T cell receptor beta chains from one sample, sequenced in a study of blood T cell repertoires in COVID-19. This table comes from immunoSEQ multiplex PCR, and its TCRdb copy is limited to in-frame clones, with some not included. The sample records over 200,000 clones, 92% being singletons. The specimen sequenced was peripheral blood. The source of these receptors is a man in his fifties or sixties with COVID-19, enrolled during active disease.

The rearrangement joins TRBV2 to TRBJ2-1, with D possibly being TRBD2 (6 bases). The CDR3 loop spans 13 amino acids. The germline V gene has CDR1 SNHLY and CDR2 FYNNEI. The V gene lost 8 bases and the J gene lost 0 bases, with 8 bases spanning the gap. The CDR3 nucleotides read TGTGCCAGCCGGGGGAGCTCCTACAATGAGCAGTTCTTC. As protein: CASRGSSYNEQFF.

For the CDR3, the DNA is TGCAGCGCCCTACAGGGGGCCCTTGCAACTAATGAAAAACTGTTTTTT. It encodes CSALQGALATNEKLFF. The chain recombines TRBV29-1 with TRBJ1-4; 9 nucleotides agree with TRBD1. In germline, CDR1 is SQVTM, CDR2 ANQGSEA. CDR3 size: 16 residues. The V and J ends lost 7 bases and 0 bases, in that order; junction bases with no gene match: 9.

This rearrangement joins TRBV7-2 to TRBJ2-1; no clear D gene. CDR3 size: 16 residues. V was pared by 1 base and J by 0 bases, with 10 bases between. Germline V lookup: CDR1 SGHTA, CDR2 FQGNSA. Written as DNA, the CDR3 is TGTGCCAGCAGCTTAGATGCTGCGAGCTCCTACAATGAGCAGTTCTTC. As protein: CASSLDAASSYNEQFF.

The chain employs TRBV3-1 (or the pseudogene TRBV3-2) and TRBJ1-6, with D perhaps matching TRBD1 (5 bases). Germline CDR1 LGHDT, CDR2 YNNKEL (reference sequence). Trimming stripped 4 bases from V and 7 bases from J, with 11 bases between. The CDR3 extends over 14 amino acids. The CDR3 sequence is CASSPLEGNSPLHF. CDR3 bases: TGTGCCAGCAGCCCCCTGGAGGGGAATTCACCCCTCCACTTT.

This chain joins TRBV11-1 and TRBJ1-6; D is unclear. V dropped 1 base and J dropped 5 bases, with 6 bases sitting between them. The germline V gene encodes CDR1 SGHAT and CDR2 FQDESV (reference sequence). CDR3 length: 14 amino acids. The CDR3 DNA is TGTGCCAGCAGCTTAGAACGGGATAATTCACCCCTCCACTTT. This translates into CASSLERDNSPLHF.

This chain connects TRBV3-1 (or the pseudogene TRBV3-2) to TRBJ2-4; TRBD2 matches at 7 bases. The CDR3 runs to 14 residues. Germline assignment: CDR1 LGHDT and CDR2 YNNKEL (reference sequence). The junction had 1 base not matched to a gene; V was cut back by 4 bases and J by 1 base. The CDR3 loop is CASSLLAAKNIQYF. CDR3 coding DNA: TGTGCCAGCAGCCTACTAGCGGCCAAAAACATTCAGTACTTC.

This clone has a single count. The chain recombines TRBV19 with TRBJ1-1; 8 bases align to TRBD1. This CDR3 has 17 amino acids. J was trimmed by 1 base and V by 5 bases; bases with no gene match: 12. Germline CDR1 LNHDA, CDR2 SQIVND (reference sequence). The CDR3 region has the DNA TGTGCCAGTAGTGCCATCGGACAGGGCCAGGGGAACACTGAAGCTTTCTTT. Amino acids: CASSAIGQGQGNTEAFF.

J is TRBJ2-2 and V is TRBV30, with 7 nucleotides matching TRBD2. This CDR3 comprises 16 residues. Germline loops: CDR1 GTSNPN, CDR2 SVGIG (reference sequence). J gave up 8 bases and V 1 base, and 13 bases lay outside the gene matches. The CDR3: CAWSGLLGRAVGELFF. CDR3 sequence (DNA): TGTGCCTGGAGTGGTTTGTTGGGGAGGGCCGTTGGGGAGCTGTTTTTT. The variable domain in full, with the rest retrieved from reference TRBV30 and TRBJ2-2, is SQTIHQWPATLVQPVGSPLSLECTVEGTSNPNLYWYRQAAGRGLQLLFYSVGIGQISSEVPQNLSASRPQDRQFILSSKKLLLSDSGFYLCAWSGLLGRAVGELFFGEGSRLTVL.

A remark on this clone: Relative to the germline gene, one junction end is altered; a read error may explain this. V usage is TRBV7-7 and J usage is TRBJ2-5, with D possibly being TRBD2 (6 bases). The CDR3 spans 15 residues. Germline assignment: CDR1 SSHAT and CDR2 FNYEAQ (reference sequence). Written as DNA, the CDR3 is TGTGCTAGCAGCTTAGGGCTCGGCGGGAAAGAGACCCAGTACTTC. It is translated as CASSLGLGGKETQYF.

This clone was seen a single time. The rearrangement uses TRBV7-3 and TRBJ1-3; tentatively, D is TRBD1 (5 bases). Trimming pared 4 bases from V and 0 bases from J, leaving 10 bases between. CDR3 length: 15 residues. The germline V gene has CDR1 SGHTA and CDR2 FQGTGA. The CDR3 region is CASSSLGRSGNTIYF. CDR3 in DNA: TGTGCCAGCAGCTCCCTGGGGCGCTCTGGAAACACCATATATTTT.

The J gene is TRBJ1-2, the V gene TRBV6-5; D is perhaps TRBD1 (5 bases). The CDR3 spans 16 residues. Trimming stripped 4 bases from V and 0 bases from J, with 15 bases between. Germline-derived CDR1 and CDR2 are MNHEY and SVGAGI. The chain's CDR3 is CASSSPTAGANYGYTF. DNA for the CDR3: TGTGCCAGCAGTTCCCCGACAGCCGGAGCTAACTATGGCTACACCTTC.

The gene calls are TRBV9 and TRBJ1-2; TRBD1 might be the D (5 bases). The germline gives CDR1 SGDLS, CDR2 YYNGEE. The CDR3 totals 14 residues. Trimming took 0 bases from V and 2 from J, leaving 8 bases between them. The CDR3 sequence is CASSVGRGNYGYTF. CDR3 DNA: TGTGCCAGCAGCGTAGGGCGGGGGAACTATGGCTACACCTTC.

The count of this clone is one. This chain joins TRBV6-5 and TRBJ2-1; 9 positions agree with TRBD1. The junction had 10 bases not matched to a gene; V was cut back by 6 bases and J by 7 bases. The CDR3 totals 15 residues. Germline-derived CDR1 and CDR2 are MNHEY and SVGAGI. CDR3 coding DNA: TGTGCCAGCAGGACCGACAGGGGGGAGGCGAATGAGCAGTTCTTC. Encoded protein: CASRTDRGEANEQFF.

This clone has just one count. The chain recombines TRBV19 with TRBJ2-1; 12 bases align to TRBD1. V lost 4 bases and J lost 10; bases outside the gene matches: 5. The germline V gene has CDR1 LNHDA and CDR2 SQIVND (reference sequence). The CDR3 is 14 residues long. CDR3 loop: CASSRGQGAGEQFF. The CDR3 DNA reads as TGTGCCAGTAGTAGGGGACAGGGGGCGGGAGAGCAGTTCTTC.

The V and J genes are TRBV15 and TRBJ2-7, with a weak D call TRBD1 (8 bases). V dropped 5 bases and J dropped 6 bases, with 20 bases sitting between them. The CDR3 length is 15 residues. CDR1 is LNHNV, CDR2 YYDKDF, per germline (reference sequence). CDR3 nucleotides: TGTGCCACCAGCCGCTCTACAGGGGGGGAAAGCGAGCAGTACTTC. Translated, it gives CATSRSTGGESEQYF. Looking up the rest from reference TRBV15 and TRBJ2-7 gives the full variable domain: DAMVIQNPRYQVTQFGKPVTLSCSQTLNHNVMYWYQQKSSQAPKLLFHYYDKDFNNEADTPDNFQSRRPNTSFCFLDIRSPGLGDTAMYLCATSRSTGGESEQYFGPGTRLTVT.

In regard to this clone: Additional DNA sequences in this sample encode the identical CDR3. The chain employs TRBV19 and TRBJ2-1, with D unresolved. The CDR3 length is 12 residues. Trimming removed 4 bases at V and 4 bases at J, with 5 bases between. The germline gives CDR1 LNHDA, CDR2 SQIVND (reference sequence). CDR3 sequence reads: CASSTTYNEQFF. In DNA form, the CDR3 reads TGTGCCAGTAGTACGACTTACAATGAGCAGTTCTTC.

The chain combines TRBV18 with TRBJ1-5, with a tentative D call TRBD1 (5 bases). V was cut by 2 bases and J by 9 bases, with 14 bases left in between. CDR1 and CDR2 from the germline V gene are KGHSH and LQKENI. The CDR3 is 14 amino acids. CDR3 coding DNA: TGTGCCAGCTCACCATCTAGGGGCCTTGCGCCCCAGCATTTT. This codes for CASSPSRGLAPQHF.

This clone was seen a handful of times. V usage is TRBV7-2 and J usage is TRBJ1-6, with D uncertain. The length of the CDR3 is 14 residues. The ends were cut back, 6 bases at V and 4 bases at J, with 10 bases in the middle. Looked up from germline, CDR1 is SGHTA and CDR2 is FQGNSA. The CDR3 coding sequence is TGTGCCAGCAGACAGAGACCGTATAATTCACCCCTCCACTTT. It yields the protein CASRQRPYNSPLHF.

The rearrangement uses TRBV7-9 and TRBJ1-5, with 8 bases fitting TRBD1. The junction had 7 bases not matched to a gene; V was cut back by 1 base and J by 5 bases. CDR1 is SEHNR and CDR2 is FQNEAQ in the germline V gene (reference sequence). CDR3 length: 16 amino acids. CDR3 sequence: CASSLGDRQGYQPQHF. CDR3 in DNA: TGTGCCAGCAGCTTAGGGGATAGACAGGGGTATCAGCCCCAGCATTTT.

This chain joins TRBV7-9 and TRBJ1-1; maybe TRBD1 (6 bases). Trimming removed 5 bases from V and 0 bases from J, with 10 bases in between. Germline CDR1 SEHNR, CDR2 FQNEAQ (reference sequence). The CDR3 runs 14 residues. The CDR3 DNA follows: TGTGCCAGCAGCGGGCGACAGGTGAACACTGAAGCTTTCTTT. It encodes CASSGRQVNTEAFF. Based on the CDR3 plus reference TRBV7-9 and TRBJ1-1, the full variable domain is DTGVSQNPRHKITKRGQNVTFRCDPISEHNRLYWYRQTLGQGPEFLTYFQNEAQLEKSRLLSDRFSAERPKGSFSTLEIQRTEQGDSAMYLCASSGRQVNTEAFFGQGTRLTVV.

This clone was counted between two and nine times. The chain recombines TRBV5-1 with TRBJ2-2; D may be TRBD1 (6 bases). The CDR3 consists of 14 residues. Germline V CDR1 and CDR2: SGHRS, YFSETQ. V was cut by 3 bases and J by 4 bases, with 10 bases left in between. Written as DNA, the CDR3 is TGCGCCAGCAGCTCCGGACAGCCCACCGGGGAGCTGTTTTTT. Amino acid sequence: CASSSGQPTGELFF.

The chain links TRBV15 to TRBJ2-1, with 8 bases that match TRBD2. V lost 5 bases and J lost 7; bases outside the gene matches: 7. The CDR3 is 14 residues long. The V gene's germline CDR1 is LNHNV and CDR2 YYDKDF (reference sequence). The CDR3 DNA reads as TGTGCCACCAGCTTGCGGGGGGACCAGAATGAGCAGTTCTTC. The encoded protein is CATSLRGDQNEQFF.

J is TRBJ2-2 and V is TRBV3-1 (or the pseudogene TRBV3-2); the D is unclear. CDR3 length: 14 residues. V dropped 0 bases and J dropped 3 bases, with 5 bases sitting between them. Germline values: CDR1 LGHDT, CDR2 YNNKEL (reference sequence). The chain's CDR3 is CASSQDVYTGELFF. In DNA form, the CDR3 reads TGTGCCAGCAGCCAAGATGTCTACACCGGGGAGCTGTTTTTT.

The chain joins TRBV7-9 to TRBJ2-1, with 7 bases that match TRBD2. CDR3 size: 15 residues. From germline, CDR1 is SEHNR and CDR2 FQNEAQ (reference sequence). J gave up 1 base and V 8 bases, and 8 bases lay outside the gene matches. DNA for the CDR3: TGTGCCAGCCGGAAGTTCGGGGGGTCCTACAATGAGCAGTTCTTC. This sequence encodes CASRKFGGSYNEQFF.

The DNA for the CDR3 is TGCGCCAGCAGCTTGGCCGGGGAGAGTATAAGCAATCAGCCCCAGCATTTT. Translation: CASSLAGESISNQPQHF. The V and J genes are TRBV5-1 and TRBJ1-5; D unclear. The germline CDR1 and CDR2 sequences are SGHRS and YFSETQ. V shed 0 bases and J shed 1 base, with 14 bases lying between them. This CDR3 contains 17 residues.

The chain carries TRBV5-1 and TRBJ2-5; TRBD1 might be the D (6 bases). In germline, CDR1 is SGHRS, CDR2 YFSETQ. The CDR3 contains 15 residues. V was shortened by 2 bases and J by 9 bases, with 20 bases between the two germline ends. CDR3 protein: CASSLVQGSSRAQYF. CDR3 nucleotides: TGCGCCAGCAGCTTAGTACAGGGCAGCTCGCGGGCCCAGTACTTC.

The chain is built from TRBV2 and TRBJ1-1; tentative D call: TRBD1 (5 bases). The CDR3 is made up of 13 amino acids. Germline CDR1 and CDR2: SNHLY and FYNNEI. V lost 3 bases and J 6 bases, leaving 11 bases between the germline ends. In DNA form, the CDR3 reads TGTGCCAGCAGTGATTGGGGCGGCGCTGAAGCTTTCTTT. It is translated as CASSDWGGAEAFF.

There are a few counts of this clone. The chain uses TRBV4-2 and TRBJ2-1, with TRBD1 matching over 7 bases. V gave up 0 bases and J gave up 0 bases; unmatched junction bases: 2. The CDR3 is 16 amino acids. CDR1 LGHNA and CDR2 YNFKEQ come from the germline V gene. The CDR3 sequence: CASSQEDRSSYNEQFF. CDR3 DNA sequence: TGTGCCAGCAGCCAAGAGGACAGGAGCTCCTACAATGAGCAGTTCTTC.

The chain couples TRBV18 to TRBJ1-4; tentative D call: TRBD1 (5 bases). CDR1 is KGHSH, CDR2 LQKENI, per germline. The CDR3 runs to 15 residues. The V gene lost 4 bases and the J gene lost 0 bases, with 9 bases spanning the gap. The CDR3 bases are TGTGCCAGCTCACTTGCAGGGCCAACTAATGAAAAACTGTTTTTT. Its protein is CASSLAGPTNEKLFF.

V gene TRBV30 combines with J gene TRBJ2-7; TRBD2 is a possible D gene (5 bases). Germline V CDR1 and CDR2: GTSNPN, SVGIG (reference sequence). Trimming removed 0 bases from V and 7 bases from J, with 13 bases in between. The CDR3 consists of 13 residues. The CDR3: CAWSVSEGGEQYF. Here the CDR3 DNA reads TGTGCCTGGAGTGTTTCCGAGGGTGGGGAGCAGTACTTC.